The clone carrying this T cell receptor (beta chain) has a handful of counts. Its antigen is undetermined. The sequence runs out 3 residues before the end of the CDR3; the remainder is reconstructed from the germline J gene. From germline, CDR1 is WSHSY and CDR2 SAAADI. The CDR3 has 13 amino acids. The V and J ends lost 9 bases and 1 base, in that order; junction bases with no gene match: 6. This record comes from a study of T cell clonality in common variable immunodeficiency. Method: immunoSEQ multiplex PCR; TCRdb's copy keeps in-frame clones and lacks some. The repertoire consists of about 50,000 clones, none detected only once. General study results and limits: Fewer deletions and N-nucleotide insertions were reportedly seen in common variable immunodeficiency TCR beta sequences.

What was sequenced was peripheral blood mononuclear cells. The chain has TRBV10-2 and TRBJ2-7; TRBD2 aligns across 7 bases. The receptor's source is a person aged 18-70 years in good health. Incomplete CDR3 DNA: TGCGCCAGTAGCCGCGGGGGTTCCTACGAG. It codes for CASSRGGSYE. The whole CDR3 protein is CASSRGGSYEQYF.